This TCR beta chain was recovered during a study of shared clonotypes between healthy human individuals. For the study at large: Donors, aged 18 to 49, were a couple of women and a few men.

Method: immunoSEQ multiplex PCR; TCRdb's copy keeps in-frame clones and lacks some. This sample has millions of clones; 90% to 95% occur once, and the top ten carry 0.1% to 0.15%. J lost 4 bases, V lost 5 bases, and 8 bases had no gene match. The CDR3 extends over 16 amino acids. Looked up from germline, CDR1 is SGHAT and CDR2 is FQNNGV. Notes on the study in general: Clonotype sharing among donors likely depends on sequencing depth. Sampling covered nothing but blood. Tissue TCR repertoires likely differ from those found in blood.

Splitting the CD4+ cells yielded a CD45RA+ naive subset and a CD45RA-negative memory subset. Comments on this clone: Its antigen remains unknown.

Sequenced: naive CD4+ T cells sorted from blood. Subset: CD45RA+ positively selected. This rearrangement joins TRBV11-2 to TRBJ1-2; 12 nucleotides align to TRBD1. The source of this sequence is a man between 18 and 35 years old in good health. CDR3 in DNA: TGTGCCAGCAGCCTCCGGGACAGGGGGCTGAGCTATGGCTACACCTTC. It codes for CASSLRDRGLSYGYTF.